The TCR beta chain under discussion was sequenced for a study of T cell responses to AZD1222 COVID-19 vaccine. On the study more broadly: Pooled in the analysis were second doses at about 4 or about 12 weeks. Study results and caveats: The peak T cell response came first, and repertoires were sampled only after it. After two AZD1222 doses, spike-specific TCR breadth and depth rose versus day 0. Nearly half of the spike-specific TCRs reportedly recognize variant regions that carry no mutations.

With V trimmed by 0 bases and J by 0 bases, 2 bases remained unmatched. The CDR3 runs 16 residues. From germline, CDR1 is SGHVS and CDR2 FNYEAQ. Repertoires were generated with immunoSEQ multiplex PCR, while TCRdb's copy carries only in-frame clones and drops some. The data show some 170,000 clones, with around 90% seen just once and about 2.8% held by the top ten. Turning to this clone: The target antigen is unknown.

The starting material was peripheral blood, obtained on day 0 of AZD1222 vaccination. The chain uses TRBV7-6 and TRBJ2-3; 8 positions match TRBD2. This clonotype was obtained from an adult in good health. DNA for the CDR3: TGTGCCAGCAGCTTAGCCGCTAGCGGGAGCACAGATACGCAGTATTTT. Translating it yields CASSLAASGSTDTQYF.